One T cell receptor beta chain is described in this entry. This entry belongs to a study of beta chain features in type 1 diabetes. Study summary: Patients were similar to healthy donors in age and gender (as well as in cell yields).

Germline V CDR1 and CDR2: SGDLS, YYNGEE. Trimming shortened V by 4 bases and J by 0 bases, and 13 bases separated the two germline ends. The CDR3 consists of 15 residues. As every portion of the isolated RNA was reverse transcribed, the sequencing read expressed TCRB transcripts. Clones were read by immunoSEQ multiplex PCR, and TCRdb kept only the in-frame ones, dropping some. The sample carries around 500,000 clones, over 25% recorded once. This TCR was recovered from a man younger than 35 in good health. Specimen: naive CD4+ T cells from blood. The chain recombines TRBV9 with TRBJ1-2; D gene uncertain. The chain's CDR3 is CASSLRRGTNYGYTF. For the CDR3, the DNA is TGTGCCAGCAGCTTACGCCGGGGAACTAACTATGGCTACACCTTC.